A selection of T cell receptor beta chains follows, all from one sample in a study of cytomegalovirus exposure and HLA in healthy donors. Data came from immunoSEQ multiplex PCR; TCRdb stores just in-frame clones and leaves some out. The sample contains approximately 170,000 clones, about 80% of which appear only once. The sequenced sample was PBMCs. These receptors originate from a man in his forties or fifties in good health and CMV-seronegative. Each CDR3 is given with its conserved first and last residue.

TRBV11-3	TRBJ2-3	CASSSSGSGGTQYF
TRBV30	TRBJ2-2	CAWSLTSGGRGELFF
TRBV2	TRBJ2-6	CASSDLLGTGVGANVLTF
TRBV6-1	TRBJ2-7	CASSNLAGWSYEQYF
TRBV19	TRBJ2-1	CASSITARGEQFF
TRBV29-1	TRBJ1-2	CSVGTGAVYGYTF
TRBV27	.	CASRGTGSSYEQYF
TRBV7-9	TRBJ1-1	CSSSWDRATEAFF
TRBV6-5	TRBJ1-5	CASSPDRAVQPQHF
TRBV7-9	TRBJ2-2	CSSSLLAGPNTGELFF
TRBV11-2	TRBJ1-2	CASSLDQVPGGHGYTF
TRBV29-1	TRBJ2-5	CSVIAQQETQYF
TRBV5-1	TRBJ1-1	CASSRVQGAGTEAFF
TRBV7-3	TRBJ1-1	CASSFGQGNTEAFF
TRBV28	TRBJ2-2	CASSFPAAGRGWGELFF
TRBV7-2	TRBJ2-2	CASSLTNTGELFF
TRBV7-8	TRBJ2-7	CASSLTEGAIYEQYF
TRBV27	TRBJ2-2	CASSTRTGTTGELFF
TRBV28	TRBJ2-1	CASWPGTRYNEQFF
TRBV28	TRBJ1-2	CASRPTGRGGYTF
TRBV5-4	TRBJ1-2	CASSRWGETTYGYTF
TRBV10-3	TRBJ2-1	CATRVSNEQFF
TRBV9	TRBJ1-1	CASSVGGTGEAFF
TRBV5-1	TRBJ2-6	CASSSSDSFSGANGLTF
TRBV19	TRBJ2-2	CASSIRGAPNTGELFF
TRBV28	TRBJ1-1	CASSVFQQGGTEAFF
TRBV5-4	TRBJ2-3	CASSLAGGSSDTQYF
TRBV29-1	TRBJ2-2	CSVEERDKNTGELFF
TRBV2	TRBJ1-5	CASRGLSNQPQHF
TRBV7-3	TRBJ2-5	CASSLNLRAEETQYF
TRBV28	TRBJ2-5	CASSRQGIQETQYF
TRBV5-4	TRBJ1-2	CASSGRGQGNYGHTF
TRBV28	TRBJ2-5	CASSFRSSSQETQYF
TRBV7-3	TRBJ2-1	CASSLPLAGVDEQFF
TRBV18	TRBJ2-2	CASSLSGRDAGELFF
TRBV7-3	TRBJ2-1	CASSLGTSGGYNEQFF
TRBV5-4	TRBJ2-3	CASSRPEGGARVTDTQYF
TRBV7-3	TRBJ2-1	CASSSPLAGYNEQFF
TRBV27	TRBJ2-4	CASSLSPSPTWSRTKNIQYF
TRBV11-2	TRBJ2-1	CASSGKVAGSYNEQFF
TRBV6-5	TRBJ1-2	CASSYSKNPGIYGYTF
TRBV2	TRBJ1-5	CASSDGQGDQPQHF
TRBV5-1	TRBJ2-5	CASSLGTGEGTQYF
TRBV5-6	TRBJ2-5	CASSFRTSGSRGETQYF
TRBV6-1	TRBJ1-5	CASKGQVNSNQPQHF
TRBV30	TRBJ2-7	CAWKGPSYEQYF
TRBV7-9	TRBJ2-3	CASRRTGTDTQYF
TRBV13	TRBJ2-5	CASSSSETQYF
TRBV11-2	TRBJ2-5	CASSLNRGRETQYF
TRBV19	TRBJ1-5	CASTWTGGGQPQHF